The entry below gives a single T cell receptor beta chain sequence along with its context. What it binds is unknown. For the second PCR, which ran for roughly 7 to 11 cycles, a sample-barcoded 5' primer and a J-beta primer mix were used. TCRdb redid the calling of the 5' RACE reads with MiXCR, one entry per CDR3 protein. The repertoire includes about 720,000 distinct CDR3 sequences, around a fifth of them detected once, and around 21% sits in the top ten. These data are taken from a study of blood T cells in healthy people across ages. Study conclusions and caveats: The unknown donor CMV status may have confounded expanded clonotype changes. It was held that the diversity estimates obtained from one million T cells were underestimates. Older age coincided with a roughly linear decline in TCR beta diversity per million T cells.

Healthy Caucasian individuals from Russia aged about 6 to 95 were enrolled as donors. Sequenced: blood. The sequence was obtained from a man between 65 and 79 years old in good health.

This CDR3 reads CSVGGAGNQPQHF. Here the CDR3 DNA reads TGCAGCGTTGGGGGGGCTGGCAATCAGCCCCAGCATTTT. V gene TRBV29-1 combines with J gene TRBJ1-5; a weak D match, TRBD1 (6 bases). Germline CDR1 reads SQVTM; CDR2 reads ANQGSEA. The V and J ends lost 4 bases and 2 bases respectively, with 9 bases between them. This CDR3 has 13 residues.